The present T cell receptor beta chain was sequenced within a study of a mutant IDH1 vaccine in newly diagnosed glioma (dated by TCRdb to the early 2020s). For the wider study: Of the 25 to 40 treated patients, approximately 62% were male and approximately 38% were female, and the mean age was 40.4 years. Before enrollment, patients had received standard therapy of radiotherapy alone, temozolomide alone, or radiochemotherapy with temozolomide; most received the combination. Peripheral blood samples were drawn at six visits, namely V03 (baseline), V05, V07, V10, V12 and V13. Longitudinal TCRB deep sequencing was performed for approximately 24 treated patients wherever samples were available for exploratory analyses.

Reading the label with the study, this specimen's time point is: baseline, week 1 (first vaccination visit). What the treatment or condition label conveys for this sample: pre-vaccination baseline after standard-of-care therapy. Newly diagnosed WHO grade 3 or 4 IDH1-mutant astrocytomas showing loss of nuclear ATRX were present in the donors. The samples were drawn from NOA16, a multicentre, single-arm, open-label phase I trial in Germany that tested a mutant IDH1 peptide vaccine in humans for the first time. Blood drawn at visit V03 was used as the baseline sample for immunogenicity testing. Genomic DNA for TCRB sequencing was extracted from EDTA blood using the DNeasy Blood and Tissue Kit. The receptor library was made with the immunoSEQ multiplex PCR assay. The hsTCRB Kit was used according to the manufacturer's protocol to amplify rearranged TCR beta chain sequences. Sequencing of TCRB libraries was carried out on an Illumina MiSeq. The authors processed their data as follows. The proprietary platform of the kit vendor was used for demultiplexing, trimming and gene mapping. TCRdb retrieved this table from immuneACCESS and kept in-frame rearrangements only. Not all clones are present; in checked studies, unresolved V genes account for under half, and no reason is known for the remainder. D and trimming were read from the DNA, whereas the V and J calls and clone size are those reported in that table. The sample table lists tens of thousands of clones, approximately 80% of them with a count of one. The top ten clones comprise around 1.9% of the sample.

Notes on this clone: Its cognate antigen has yet to be identified. Within one base of it there is no much larger clone, and no base qualities were kept.

V lost 5 bases and J lost 8 bases, and the count of bases not matched to a germline gene is 9. CDR1 MNHEY and CDR2 SMNVEV were looked up in the germline V gene (reference sequence). There are 15 amino acids in the CDR3, from cysteine to phenylalanine inclusive. The CDR3 DNA has 45 bases and is translated from base 1. Overall study results and their limits: Vaccine-induced immune responses across multiple MHC alleles were detected in 90% to 95% of patients. Availability determined which PBMC samples were chosen for TCRB deep sequencing. Pseudoprogression appeared unrelated to alterations in the top peripheral T cell clonotypes detected by TCRB sequencing. The authors stated that sample limitations prevented analyses of patient blood samples from being reproduced.

The sequencing here drew on PBMCs, taken from a glioma patient treated with radiotherapy, temozolomide or both. This sequence uses TRBV27 and TRBJ1-5, and 10 junction bases match TRBD1. The receptor was derived from a woman in her thirties or forties with glioma. CDR3 reads: CASSGGTGELEPQHF. The nucleotides read TGTGCCAGCAGTGGAGGGACAGGGGAGCTGGAGCCCCAGCATTTT.